This T cell receptor beta chain originates from a study of T cell responses to AZD1222 COVID-19 vaccine. General observations from the study: The donor cohort was predominantly white British with a female majority, and clonal diversity may have been underestimated.

Second-dose intervals of approximately 4 or approximately 12 weeks were pooled. Looked up from germline, CDR1 is MNHEY and CDR2 is SMNVEV (reference sequence). With 5 bases clipped from V and 6 bases from J, the junction kept 3 bases outside the gene matches. The CDR3 loop spans 15 amino acids. In regard to this clone: The antigen is not known.

Some clones are missing from TCRdb's copy, which holds only in-frame ones; the method was immunoSEQ multiplex PCR. Found here are 150,000 to 250,000 clones, 90% to 95% of them singletons; the top ten hold roughly 1%. The chain uses TRBV27 and TRBJ2-1; the match to TRBD2 covers 14 bases. The sequence was collected from an adult who received the AZD1222 COVID-19 vaccine. This material consisted of peripheral blood, taken 28 days after the second AZD1222 dose. For the CDR3, the DNA is TGTGCCAGCAGTCCGACTAGCGGGGGGGCCAATGAGCAGTTCTTC. This encodes CASSPTSGGANEQFF.